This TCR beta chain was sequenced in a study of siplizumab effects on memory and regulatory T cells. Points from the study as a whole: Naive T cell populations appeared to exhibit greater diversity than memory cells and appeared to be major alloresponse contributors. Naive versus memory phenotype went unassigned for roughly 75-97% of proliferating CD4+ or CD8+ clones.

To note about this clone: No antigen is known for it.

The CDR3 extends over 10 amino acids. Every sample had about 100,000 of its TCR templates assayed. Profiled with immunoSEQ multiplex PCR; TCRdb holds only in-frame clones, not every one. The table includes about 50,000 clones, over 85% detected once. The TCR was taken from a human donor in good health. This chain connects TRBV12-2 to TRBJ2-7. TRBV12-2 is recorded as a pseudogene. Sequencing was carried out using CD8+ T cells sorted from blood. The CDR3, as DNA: TGTGCAAGTCGCCCACGGAACTTCCCCTTC. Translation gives CASRPRNFPF.